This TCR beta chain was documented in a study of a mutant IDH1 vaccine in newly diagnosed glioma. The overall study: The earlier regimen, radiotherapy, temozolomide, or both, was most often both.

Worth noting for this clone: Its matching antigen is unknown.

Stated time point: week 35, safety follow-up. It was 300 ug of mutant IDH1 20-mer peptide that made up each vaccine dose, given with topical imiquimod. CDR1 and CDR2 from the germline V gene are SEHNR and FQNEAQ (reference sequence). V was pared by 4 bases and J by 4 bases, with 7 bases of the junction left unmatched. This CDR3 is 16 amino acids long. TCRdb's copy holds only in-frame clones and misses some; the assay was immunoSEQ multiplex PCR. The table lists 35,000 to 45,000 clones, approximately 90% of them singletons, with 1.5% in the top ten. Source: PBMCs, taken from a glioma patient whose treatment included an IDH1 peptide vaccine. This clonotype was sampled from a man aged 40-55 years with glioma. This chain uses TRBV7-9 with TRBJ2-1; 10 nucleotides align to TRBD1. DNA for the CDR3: TGTGCCAGCAGCTCGGGGACAGGGGAAATGTACAATGAGCAGTTCTTC. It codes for CASSSGTGEMYNEQFF.